These T cell receptor beta chains were read from a single sample in a study of blood T cells in healthy people across ages. TCRdb fed the 5' RACE reads into MiXCR, producing one record per CDR3 protein. The sample contains roughly 1,000,000 distinct CDR3 sequences, 20% to 25% of which appear only once. Separately, the same data were catalogued under a study of T cells of mothers and their children.

Sequencing was performed on blood. The receptors here all came from a girl aged 2 to 10 in good health. The CDR3 runs from the conserved cysteine through the conserved F or W. D genes are given only for firm matches. Clone size is not always given. Where it is, it says once, few, many or a class for expanded clones.

j_call: TRBJ1-1
cdr3_length: 14
clone_size: few
v_call: TRBV4-3
d_call: -
cdr3_nt: TGCGCCAGCAGCCAAGATAGGGCAGGGACTGAAGCTTTCTTT
cdr3_aa: CASSQDRAGTEAFF

j_call: TRBJ2-4
cdr3_length: 15
clone_size: -
v_call: TRBV12-3/TRBV12-4
d_call: -
cdr3_nt: TGTGCCAGTAGTTCACCCTATGGGGCCAAAAACATTCAGTACTTC
cdr3_aa: CASSSPYGAKNIQYF

j_call: TRBJ2-7
cdr3_length: 16
clone_size: once
v_call: TRBV4-1
d_call: -
cdr3_nt: TGCGCCAGCAGCCAAGACCTTGCGGAGGGGTCCTACGAGCAGTACTTC
cdr3_aa: CASSQDLAEGSYEQYF

j_call: TRBJ2-4
cdr3_length: 13
clone_size: few
v_call: TRBV12-3/TRBV12-4
d_call: -
cdr3_nt: TGTGCCAGCAGTTTCCAGACCCAGGGCATTCAGTACTTC
cdr3_aa: CASSFQTQGIQYF

j_call: TRBJ2-1
cdr3_length: 14
clone_size: -
v_call: TRBV3-1
d_call: TRBD2
cdr3_nt: TGTGCCAGCAGCCTAGCGGGAGAGGCGGATGGGCAGTTCTTC
cdr3_aa: CASSLAGEADGQFF

j_call: TRBJ1-2
cdr3_length: 13
clone_size: few
v_call: TRBV27
d_call: -
cdr3_nt: TGTGCCAGCAGCCGGGACCATGCCTATGGCTACACCTTC
cdr3_aa: CASSRDHAYGYTF

j_call: TRBJ2-1
cdr3_length: 14
clone_size: -
v_call: TRBV6-6
d_call: -
cdr3_nt: TGTGCCAGCAGTTCAAGTGGCGGCGGCAATGAGCAGTTCTTC
cdr3_aa: CASSSSGGGNEQFF

j_call: TRBJ1-4
cdr3_length: 14
clone_size: -
v_call: TRBV6-6
d_call: -
cdr3_nt: TGTGCCAGCAGGAGACGGACCCTCCATGACAAACTGTTTTTT
cdr3_aa: CASRRRTLHDKLFF

j_call: TRBJ2-7
cdr3_length: 14
clone_size: -
v_call: TRBV5-1
d_call: -
cdr3_nt: TGCGCCAGCAGCTCGGACAGTTTCGTATACGAGCAGTACTTC
cdr3_aa: CASSSDSFVYEQYF

j_call: TRBJ2-7
cdr3_length: 15
clone_size: -
v_call: TRBV3-1
d_call: -
cdr3_nt: TGTGCCAGCAGCCAAGAAGGGAATAGCGTCTACGAGCAGTACTTC
cdr3_aa: CASSQEGNSVYEQYF

j_call: TRBJ2-7
cdr3_length: 15
clone_size: -
v_call: TRBV12-5
d_call: TRBD1
cdr3_nt: TGTGCTAGTGGGACAACCGACAGGGGTGGATACGAGCAGTACTTC
cdr3_aa: CASGTTDRGGYEQYF

j_call: TRBJ2-5
cdr3_length: 15
clone_size: -
v_call: TRBV6-6
d_call: -
cdr3_nt: TGTGCCAGCAGTTACTCGAGACCTAGAGGAGAGACCCAGTACTTC
cdr3_aa: CASSYSRPRGETQYF

j_call: TRBJ2-7
cdr3_length: 12
clone_size: few
v_call: TRBV10-3
d_call: -
cdr3_nt: TGTGCCATCAGTGACCCGGACTACGAGCAGTACTTC
cdr3_aa: CAISDPDYEQYF

j_call: TRBJ2-7
cdr3_length: 13
clone_size: few
v_call: TRBV7-2
d_call: -
cdr3_nt: TGTGCCAGCAGCCCAATGGGGGTCTACGAGCAGTACTTC
cdr3_aa: CASSPMGVYEQYF

j_call: TRBJ1-4
cdr3_length: 14
clone_size: few
v_call: TRBV4-3
d_call: -
cdr3_nt: TGCGCCAGCAGCCACAGTGGAAGGGATGAAAAACTGTTTTTT
cdr3_aa: CASSHSGRDEKLFF

j_call: TRBJ2-5
cdr3_length: 13
clone_size: few
v_call: TRBV12-5
d_call: -
cdr3_nt: TGTGCTAGTGGTTTGAGACCTGAAGAGACCCAGTACTTC
cdr3_aa: CASGLRPEETQYF

j_call: TRBJ1-5
cdr3_length: 16
clone_size: -
v_call: TRBV12-3/TRBV12-4
d_call: -
cdr3_nt: TGTGCCAGCAGGCCAACAACAGGGTCCCCAAATCAGCCCCAGCATTTT
cdr3_aa: CASRPTTGSPNQPQHF

j_call: TRBJ1-1
cdr3_length: 13
clone_size: -
v_call: TRBV27
d_call: -
cdr3_nt: TGTGCCAGCAGTTGGACCTATGGCACTGAAGCTTTCTTT
cdr3_aa: CASSWTYGTEAFF

j_call: TRBJ2-7
cdr3_length: 14
clone_size: -
v_call: TRBV29-1
d_call: -
cdr3_nt: TGCAGCGTTGTGTGGTCAGCCGATTTCTACGAGCAGTACTTC
cdr3_aa: CSVVWSADFYEQYF

j_call: TRBJ2-7
cdr3_length: 21
clone_size: few
v_call: TRBV12-5
d_call: TRBD2
cdr3_nt: TGTGCTAGTGGTTTGGTAGGATGGACAGGGGAAAAACTAGCGGGAGTAGGAGAGCAGTACTTC
cdr3_aa: CASGLVGWTGEKLAGVGEQYF

j_call: TRBJ1-4
cdr3_length: 13
clone_size: few
v_call: TRBV5-6
d_call: -
cdr3_nt: TGTGCCAGCAGCTTCCGGTCCGATGAAAAACTGTTTTTT
cdr3_aa: CASSFRSDEKLFF

j_call: TRBJ2-1
cdr3_length: 13
clone_size: -
v_call: TRBV5-4
d_call: TRBD1
cdr3_nt: TGTGCCAGCAGCTCGTGGACAGGGGATGAGCAGTTCTTC
cdr3_aa: CASSSWTGDEQFF

j_call: TRBJ2-3
cdr3_length: 18
clone_size: -
v_call: TRBV19
d_call: TRBD2
cdr3_nt: TGTGCCAGTAGTATACGCCGGGGGGGCCCATCGGGCACAGATACGCAGTATTTT
cdr3_aa: CASSIRRGGPSGTDTQYF

j_call: TRBJ2-1
cdr3_length: 16
clone_size: -
v_call: TRBV7-8
d_call: TRBD2
cdr3_nt: TGTGCCAGCAGCCCCTGGGGACTAGCTGAAACGAATGAGCAGTTCTTC
cdr3_aa: CASSPWGLAETNEQFF

j_call: TRBJ2-6
cdr3_length: 16
clone_size: -
v_call: TRBV4-3
d_call: -
cdr3_nt: TGCGCCAGCAGCCAAGATGAGGGGGGTGGGGCCAACGTCCTGACTTTC
cdr3_aa: CASSQDEGGGANVLTF

j_call: TRBJ2-3
cdr3_length: 13
clone_size: -
v_call: TRBV6-5
d_call: -
cdr3_nt: TGCGCCAGCAGTTACTCTATGACAGATACGCAGTATTTT
cdr3_aa: CASSYSMTDTQYF

j_call: TRBJ2-7
cdr3_length: 17
clone_size: -
v_call: TRBV5-1
d_call: TRBD2
cdr3_nt: TGCGCCAGCAACCTTGGGGGATCTAGCGGGTCCTCCTACGAGCAGTACTTC
cdr3_aa: CASNLGGSSGSSYEQYF